Listed below are T cell receptor beta chains from one sample, sequenced in a study of regulatory and conventional T cells in breast cancer. TCRdb re-called the PCR reads with MiXCR, one entry per CDR3 protein. The data hold roughly 16,000 distinct CDR3 sequences, with 25% to 40% observed a single time. Sequencing was done on a sample of conventional T cells from blood. The receptor set was obtained from a female donor in good health. Both conserved end residues are trimmed from each CDR3. Fields, in order: V gene, clone size, J gene, CDR3 protein. Clone size is given for some rows only: seen once, a few or many times, or a class if the clone is expanded.

v_gene: TRBV6-2/TRBV6-3; abundance: few; j_gene: TRBJ2-3; CDR3aa: ASSTAGNTQY
v_gene: TRBV4-1; abundance: medium-sized; j_gene: TRBJ2-3; CDR3aa: ASSQDPGTSGGFETQY
v_gene: TRBV7-9; abundance: .; j_gene: TRBJ2-5; CDR3aa: ASSFRGTAGRETQY
v_gene: TRBV5-1; abundance: few; j_gene: TRBJ2-2; CDR3aa: ASSPGTRNTGELF
v_gene: TRBV4-1; abundance: few; j_gene: TRBJ2-3; CDR3aa: ASSQGGTPSTDTQY
v_gene: TRBV6-5; abundance: .; j_gene: TRBJ2-7; CDR3aa: ASSRSLSYEQY
v_gene: TRBV19; abundance: .; j_gene: TRBJ1-5; CDR3aa: ASSGAANNQPQH
v_gene: TRBV11-3; abundance: .; j_gene: TRBJ2-1; CDR3aa: ASSLLRGDEQF
v_gene: TRBV5-1; abundance: once; j_gene: TRBJ2-2; CDR3aa: ASSRGPLANTGELF
v_gene: TRBV28; abundance: .; j_gene: TRBJ2-1; CDR3aa: ASGQVGGEQS
v_gene: TRBV20-1; abundance: medium-sized; j_gene: TRBJ1-2; CDR3aa: SANLNYGYT
v_gene: TRBV4-1; abundance: few; j_gene: TRBJ2-7; CDR3aa: ASSQVVQGRSYEQY
v_gene: TRBV6-2/TRBV6-3; abundance: medium-sized; j_gene: TRBJ2-7; CDR3aa: ASTSDMGYEQY
v_gene: TRBV28; abundance: .; j_gene: TRBJ2-1; CDR3aa: ASSLHSSYNEQF
v_gene: TRBV29-1; abundance: .; j_gene: TRBJ2-1; CDR3aa: SVAEASSHNEQF
v_gene: TRBV6-5; abundance: many; j_gene: TRBJ1-2; CDR3aa: ASSSPGQGAEDGYT
v_gene: TRBV12-3/TRBV12-4; abundance: .; j_gene: TRBJ1-1; CDR3aa: ASITDQEAF
v_gene: TRBV27; abundance: few; j_gene: TRBJ1-1; CDR3aa: ASSLWGGAAEAF
v_gene: TRBV5-6; abundance: once; j_gene: TRBJ2-6; CDR3aa: ASSSIVGSGANVLT
v_gene: TRBV12-3/TRBV12-4; abundance: few; j_gene: TRBJ2-2; CDR3aa: ASTLGGRDTGELF
v_gene: TRBV7-6; abundance: .; j_gene: TRBJ2-3; CDR3aa: ASSGRLGTQY
v_gene: TRBV11-2; abundance: medium-sized; j_gene: TRBJ2-1; CDR3aa: ASSQGLAGGPVNEQF
v_gene: TRBV19; abundance: .; j_gene: TRBJ1-5; CDR3aa: ASKLDRAAQPQH
v_gene: TRBV5-1; abundance: .; j_gene: TRBJ2-1; CDR3aa: ASSLTGTIFNEQF
v_gene: TRBV18; abundance: .; j_gene: TRBJ1-6; CDR3aa: ASSPGQGDLSPLH
v_gene: TRBV7-2; abundance: .; j_gene: TRBJ2-5; CDR3aa: ASSLDRAETQY
v_gene: TRBV12-3/TRBV12-4; abundance: few; j_gene: TRBJ1-6; CDR3aa: ASSGGVLPGIGNSPLH
v_gene: TRBV28; abundance: few; j_gene: TRBJ1-3; CDR3aa: ASSPGQPYGNTIY
v_gene: TRBV5-4; abundance: many; j_gene: TRBJ2-1; CDR3aa: ASSFRTGRAF
v_gene: TRBV4-1; abundance: .; j_gene: TRBJ2-1; CDR3aa: ASSQGQGVGNEQF
v_gene: TRBV30; abundance: medium-sized; j_gene: TRBJ2-4; CDR3aa: AWDHRSSGSFGKNIQY
v_gene: TRBV19; abundance: many; j_gene: TRBJ1-2; CDR3aa: ASTLGQGNYGYT
v_gene: TRBV5-1; abundance: few; j_gene: TRBJ1-6; CDR3aa: ASSSAGQGANSPLH
v_gene: TRBV12-3/TRBV12-4; abundance: few; j_gene: TRBJ1-3; CDR3aa: ASSLGLFLSGNTIY
v_gene: TRBV6-5; abundance: medium-sized; j_gene: TRBJ2-1; CDR3aa: ASSYYGGEQF
v_gene: TRBV13; abundance: medium-sized; j_gene: TRBJ2-3; CDR3aa: ASSLGAAADTQY
v_gene: TRBV5-6; abundance: .; j_gene: TRBJ2-7; CDR3aa: ASSLEGYEQY
v_gene: TRBV6-2/TRBV6-3; abundance: .; j_gene: TRBJ2-2; CDR3aa: ASSHRTSWSDGELF
v_gene: TRBV28; abundance: .; j_gene: TRBJ1-3; CDR3aa: ASSSTLQGHRSGNTIY
v_gene: TRBV5-1; abundance: .; j_gene: TRBJ1-4; CDR3aa: AGSFGRQVDEKLF
v_gene: TRBV3-1; abundance: medium-sized; j_gene: TRBJ1-1; CDR3aa: ASSLHPEETEAF
v_gene: TRBV5-1; abundance: .; j_gene: TRBJ2-1; CDR3aa: ASSLAQAGGIYNEQF
v_gene: TRBV24-1; abundance: medium-sized; j_gene: TRBJ2-4; CDR3aa: ATSDFNIQY